This entry is about one T cell receptor beta chain. Its target is not known. The source of the sample is a study of T cell responses to AZD1222 COVID-19 vaccine. Looking at the study overall: Second doses were pooled across both intervals (about 4 or about 12 weeks).

V trimming: 4 bases; J trimming: 0 bases; junction bases outside the gene matches: 4. The CDR3 sequence is 15 residues long. The germline gives CDR1 SGDLS, CDR2 YYNGEE. The method was immunoSEQ multiplex PCR; TCRdb's version includes in-frame clones alone and lacks a portion of them. This table has 200,000 to 300,000 clones, roughly 93% appearing once. General observations from the study: Spike was spanned by vaccine-associated CD4 TCRs, which were dominant at 160-218 and 743-854.

The sample here was peripheral blood, taken on day 0 of AZD1222 vaccination. J is TRBJ2-3 and V is TRBV9, with 8 bases identical to TRBD1. The TCR was taken from an adult in good health. The CDR3 here is CASSPWDRSTDTQYF. DNA of the CDR3: TGTGCCAGCAGCCCGTGGGACAGGAGCACAGATACGCAGTATTTT.